Sequencing of this T cell receptor (beta chain) was carried out in a study of long-term antiretroviral therapy in people with HIV. Study summary: The 2015 immediate-ART recommendation came about a decade after the earliest samples. Overall study results and limits: Relative to control repertoires, HIV repertoires exhibited narrower CDR3 length ranges.

V lost 5 bases and J 6 bases, leaving 14 bases between the germline ends. The CDR3 has 13 amino acids. Germline V gives CDR1 SGHTA, CDR2 FQGNSA. At survey level, the immunoSEQ assay was run in its v3.0 version. Sequencing was designed to cover roughly 35,000-50,000 T-cell genomes in each sample. The method was immunoSEQ multiplex PCR; TCRdb's version includes in-frame clones alone and lacks a portion of them. There are about 24,000 clones in the sample; approximately 86% occur only once, and roughly 15% lies in the top ten. As for this clone: The antigen is undetermined.

This chain connects TRBV7-2 to TRBJ2-7, with D possibly matching TRBD2 (5 bases). The receptor was derived from a man aged 50-60 years with HIV. The sample consisted of unsorted PBMCs, taken 1.2 years after starting antiretroviral therapy. Here the CDR3 reads CASSPRRGLEQYF. In DNA form, the CDR3 reads TGTGCCAGCAGCCCCCGCCGCGGACTCGAGCAGTACTTC.